Below are 23 T cell receptor beta chains sequenced from a single sample in a study of blood T cell repertoires in COVID-19. Sequencing was performed with immunoSEQ multiplex PCR; in TCRdb, only in-frame clones are kept and a portion is missing. The data contain approximately 97,000 clones, approximately 81% of them singletons. Sequencing was performed on peripheral blood. The receptors originated from a man aged 55 to 70 with acute or convalescent COVID-19.

The genes are TRBV7-6 and TRBJ2-1, with D possibly being TRBD2 (6 bases). There are 14 residues in the CDR3. V lost 3 bases and J 5 bases, leaving 11 bases between the germline ends. CDR1 and CDR2 (germline): SGHVS, FNYEAQ. The chain's CDR3 is CASSFSGGHNEQFF. The CDR3 bases are TGTGCCAGCAGCTTCAGCGGAGGGCACAATGAGCAGTTCTTC.

CDR3 in amino acids: CASSPRQGNEQFF. The CDR3 nucleotides read TGTGCCAGCAGTCCTCGACAGGGCAATGAGCAGTTCTTC. The chain carries TRBV12-3 or TRBV12-4 and TRBJ2-1; 7 positions agree with TRBD1. This CDR3 has 13 amino acids. J was trimmed by 6 bases and V by 5 bases; bases with no gene match: 4.

CDR3 protein: CASSGGGSYEQYF. CDR3 DNA sequence: TGTGCCAGCAGTGGGGGGGGGAGCTACGAGCAGTACTTC. The chain combines TRBV2 with TRBJ2-7, with TRBD2 identical over 7 bases. The V segment lost 4 bases and the J segment 3 bases; nucleotides outside the gene matches: 3. Germline assignment: CDR1 SNHLY and CDR2 FYNNEI. The CDR3 runs 13 residues. Full variable domain (outside the CDR3, taken from reference TRBV2 and TRBJ2-7): EPEVTQTPSHQVTQMGQEVILRCVPISNHLYFYWYRQILGQKVEFLVSFYNNEISEKSEIFDDQFSVERPDGSNFTLKIRSTKLEDSAMYFCASSGGGSYEQYFGPGTRLTVT.

In its sample, this clone was seen once. This chain connects TRBV4-3 to TRBJ2-7, with TRBD2 matching over 11 bases. This CDR3 is built from 16 residues. The germline CDR1 and CDR2 sequences are LGHNA and YSLEER. The trim removed 4 bases at V and 1 base at J, leaving 6 bases unmatched. The chain's CDR3 is CASSRDGTSGSYEQYF. The CDR3 DNA reads TGCGCCAGCAGCCGAGACGGGACTAGCGGATCCTACGAGCAGTACTTC.

In the case of this clone: Because the CDR3's place on the DNA is in doubt, the DNA is left out and the CDR3 is given as listed by TCRdb. The chain links TRBV7-6 to TRBJ2-5; TRBD1 is the table's D call, not checked against the DNA. 14 amino acids form the CDR3, both terminal residues included. Germline values: CDR1 SGHVS, CDR2 FNYEAQ. CDR3 sequence: CASSFGQGTGGRYF.

This clone showed up just once. The chain joins TRBV6-5 to TRBJ1-2, with D possibly TRBD1 on 5 matching bases. The ends were cut back, 5 bases at V and 7 bases at J, with 11 bases in the middle. The CDR3 sequence is 12 residues long. Germline CDR1 reads MNHEY; CDR2 reads SVGAGI. The CDR3 here is CASSNPGSGYTF. The DNA for the CDR3 is TGTGCCAGCAGTAATCCAGGGTCTGGCTACACCTTC.

The chain is built from TRBV7-9 and TRBJ1-2; 8 nucleotides match TRBD1. Per the germline V gene, CDR1 is SEHNR and CDR2 is FQNEAQ (reference sequence). The CDR3 is 13 amino acids. Losses at the gene ends were 1 base for V and 7 bases for J; bases not matched to a gene: 2. CDR3 in DNA: TGTGCCAGCAGCTTAGAACAGGGGGGTGGCTACACCTTC. It is translated as CASSLEQGGGYTF.

The genes are TRBV5-4 and TRBJ1-4; tentative D call: TRBD1 (6 bases). Germline V lookup: CDR1 SGHNT, CDR2 YYREEE (reference sequence). Trimming stripped 1 base from V and 5 bases from J, with 9 bases between. This CDR3 contains 14 residues. Written as DNA, the CDR3 is TGTGCCAGCAGCTTGAGAAGGGGGAATGAAAAACTGTTTTTT. It encodes CASSLRRGNEKLFF.

The gene calls are TRBV7-9 and TRBJ1-5; tentative D call: TRBD1 (5 bases). V gave up 2 bases and J gave up 7 bases, with 6 bases separating them. CDR1 SEHNR and CDR2 FQNEAQ come from the germline V gene (reference sequence). The CDR3 is 12 residues long. CDR3 bases: TGTGCCAGCAGCTTACAGGGACAGCCCCAGCATTTT. It specifies CASSLQGQPQHF.

The J gene is TRBJ2-5, the V gene TRBV5-1; the match to TRBD1 covers 11 bases. Germline V gives CDR1 SGHRS, CDR2 YFSETQ. V gave up 5 bases and J gave up 1 base; unmatched junction bases: 4. The CDR3 has 15 residues. CDR3 coding DNA: TGCGCCAGCAGGGCTGGGACAGGGGGCCAAGAGACCCAGTACTTC. Protein: CASRAGTGGQETQYF.

The rearrangement uses TRBV18 and TRBJ1-2; 7 bases map to TRBD1. The V gene's germline CDR1 is KGHSH and CDR2 LQKENI. V lost 3 bases, J lost 5 bases, and 6 bases stayed unmatched. This CDR3 spans 14 amino acids. As DNA, the CDR3 is TGTGCCAGCTCACCCCTTGGGACAGAGTATGGCTACACCTTC. Its translation: CASSPLGTEYGYTF. The variable domain in full, with the rest retrieved from reference TRBV18 and TRBJ1-2, is NAGVMQNPRHLVRRRGQEARLRCSPMKGHSHVYWYRQLPEEGLKFMVYLQKENIIDESGMPKERFSAEFPKEGPSILRIQQVVRGDSAAYFCASSPLGTEYGYTFGSGTRLTVV.

The chain combines TRBV10-1 with TRBJ2-2; 9 bases align to TRBD1. Looked up from germline, CDR1 is WNHNN and CDR2 is SYGVQD (reference sequence). This CDR3 region has 15 residues. Trimming at V came to 8 bases and at J to 6 bases, leaving 10 bases not matched to a gene. The CDR3 coding sequence is TGCGCCAGCGGCCCGGGACAGGGTATCCCCGGGGAGCTGTTTTTT. Translating gives CASGPGQGIPGELFF.

The chain is built from TRBV4-1 and TRBJ2-1, with 13 bases that match TRBD2. The CDR3 has 16 amino acids. Germline assignment: CDR1 MGHRA and CDR2 YSYEKL. V shed 3 bases and J 8 bases; nucleotides not matched to a gene: 7. The chain's CDR3 is CASSHGGLAGVHEQFF. CDR3 nucleotides: TGCGCCAGCAGCCACGGCGGACTAGCGGGAGTCCATGAGCAGTTCTTC.

This chain uses TRBV28 with TRBJ2-7, with 10 bases aligning to TRBD1. V was pared by 4 bases and J by 9 bases, with 9 bases of the junction left unmatched. This CDR3 contains 14 residues. Germline loops: CDR1 MDHEN, CDR2 SYDVKM. In DNA, the CDR3 is TGTGCCAGCAGTTCCCCCGGGACAGGGGTGGGGCAGTACTTC. Residues: CASSSPGTGVGQYF.

The V call is TRBV6-2 or TRBV6-3, the J call TRBJ2-2; no definite D call. The CDR3 is made up of 16 amino acids. CDR1 is MNHEY and CDR2 is SVGEGT in the germline V gene. V was trimmed by 2 bases and J by 2 bases, leaving 12 bases between them. CDR3 in DNA: TGTGCCAGCAGTTACGGGCCCCGTCGCAACACCGGGGAGCTGTTTTTT. Its protein product is CASSYGPRRNTGELFF.

The chain joins TRBV28 to TRBJ1-2, with D possibly being TRBD1 (5 bases). The V gene's germline CDR1 is MDHEN and CDR2 SYDVKM. The V end lost 2 bases, the J end lost 2 bases, and 12 bases lay between the germline ends. CDR3 size: 15 residues. The CDR3 is CASSLTGMSNYGYTF. In nucleotides, the CDR3 is TGTGCCAGCAGTTTAACAGGAATGAGCAACTATGGCTACACCTTC.

V is TRBV6-5 and J is TRBJ2-5, with a possible D match to TRBD2 (7 bases). CDR3 length: 16 amino acids. V lost 0 bases to trimming and J lost 5 bases, with 16 bases between them. Per the germline V gene, CDR1 is MNHEY and CDR2 is SVGAGI. CDR3 bases: TGTGCCAGCAGTTACTCAGGGGGGGGGCGCGGGGAGACCCAGTACTTC. It is translated as CASSYSGGGRGETQYF.

The J gene is TRBJ2-1, the V gene TRBV4-2; 10 bases are shared with TRBD2. V lost 4 bases, J lost 1 base, and 4 bases stayed unmatched. This CDR3 spans 16 amino acids. Germline V gene data show CDR1 as LGHNA and CDR2 as YNFKEQ. The CDR3 DNA reads as TGTGCCAGCAGCCCGCTACTAGCGGGGTCCTACAATGAGCAGTTCTTC. Protein product: CASSPLLAGSYNEQFF.

J is TRBJ1-1 and V is TRBV18; D call uncertain. The V end was cut by 1 base, the J end by 1 base, with 7 bases between. Germline V gives CDR1 KGHSH, CDR2 LQKENI. The CDR3 has 14 amino acids. CDR3 region: CASSPQSKNTEAFF. Here the CDR3 DNA reads TGTGCCAGCTCACCACAATCCAAGAACACTGAAGCTTTCTTT.

This rearrangement joins TRBV6-2 or TRBV6-3 to TRBJ2-1; 8 bases align to TRBD2. The CDR3 has 16 residues. With V trimmed by 6 bases and J by 7 bases, 14 bases remained unmatched. In germline, CDR1 is MNHEY, CDR2 SVGEGT. The CDR3 nucleotides read TGTGCCAGCAGCAACACCCCGGGGGGGGGCGGGAATGAGCAGTTCTTC. Translating it yields CASSNTPGGGGNEQFF.

This sequence joins TRBV5-8 and TRBJ2-1, with 10 bases that match TRBD1. Germline V gene lookup returns CDR1 SGHTS and CDR2 YDEGEE. The CDR3 has 16 amino acids. J was trimmed by 2 bases and V by 0 bases; bases with no gene match: 2. DNA of the CDR3: TGTGCCAGCAGCTTGGGTGGGACAGGGGCCTACAATGAGCAGTTCTTC. Residues: CASSLGGTGAYNEQFF.

The chain recombines TRBV6-5 with TRBJ1-2; D uncertain. The V end was cut by 4 bases, the J end by 0 bases, with 6 bases between. Germline V CDR1 and CDR2: MNHEY, SVGAGI. The CDR3 spans 13 residues. The CDR3 DNA reads TGTGCCAGCAGTTCAACAGCTAACTATGGCTACACCTTC. Amino acids: CASSSTANYGYTF.

This chain uses TRBV5-1 with TRBJ2-2, with D perhaps matching TRBD2 (5 bases). Per the germline V gene, CDR1 is SGHRS and CDR2 is YFSETQ. The CDR3 covers 15 residues. Trimming stripped 0 bases from V and 4 bases from J, with 10 bases between. CDR3 bases: TGCGCCAGCAGCTTGGCTAGCAGGTCCACCGGGGAGCTGTTTTTT. Encoded protein: CASSLASRSTGELFF.